What follows are 28 T cell receptor beta chains derived from one specimen sequenced in a study of OX40 agonist ivuxolimab in advanced cancers. Data came from immunoSEQ multiplex PCR; TCRdb stores just in-frame clones and leaves some out. The sample has about 46,000 clones; about 88% are singletons. Material: CD4+ or CD8+ T cells sorted from blood, obtained in a trial of the OX40 agonist ivuxolimab. Receptors originate from an adult with an advanced solid tumor such as melanoma, head and neck, liver or kidney cancer.

This clone appeared once. This sequence joins TRBV6-5 and TRBJ2-1; 9 bases fit TRBD1. V trimming: 6 bases; J trimming: 13 bases; junction bases outside the gene matches: 16. The CDR3 spans 15 residues. Per the germline V gene, CDR1 is MNHEY and CDR2 is SVGAGI. The CDR3 sequence: CASSLGQGYRSGQFF. CDR3 coding DNA: TGTGCCAGCAGCCTAGGACAGGGGTACCGCTCCGGCCAGTTCTTC.

The chain employs TRBV25-1 and TRBJ1-2, with 7 bases identical to TRBD1. CDR1 is MGHDK and CDR2 is SYGVNS in the germline V gene. This CDR3 has 15 amino acids. V lost 0 bases to trimming and J lost 3 bases; unmatched junction nucleotides: 4. CDR3 bases: TGTGCCAGCAGTGAATATGAGCAGGGGGACTATGGCTACACCTTC. This encodes CASSEYEQGDYGYTF.

The chain has TRBV11-3 and TRBJ2-7; TRBD2 matches 12 bases. V gave up 0 bases and J gave up 6 bases; unmatched junction bases: 6. Germline V gene data show CDR1 as SGHNT and CDR2 as YENEEA. The CDR3 is made up of 16 amino acids. The CDR3 loop reads CASSLDLRLAGVEQYF. The CDR3 nucleotides read TGTGCCAGCAGCTTAGATCTCCGACTAGCGGGAGTCGAGCAGTACTTC. The variable domain in full, completed from reference TRBV11-3 and TRBJ2-7, reads EAGVVQSPRYKIIEKKQPVAFWCNPISGHNTLYWYLQNLGQGPELLIRYENEEAVDDSQLPKDRFSAERLKGVDSTLKIQPAELGDSAVYLCASSLDLRLAGVEQYFGPGTRLTVT.

The V and J genes are TRBV7-3 and TRBJ2-3; TRBD2 matches 7 bases. Trimming cost V 4 bases and J 4 bases; bases outside gene matches: 5. Germline V gene data show CDR1 as SGHTA and CDR2 as FQGTGA. The CDR3 is 14 residues long. CDR3 nucleotide sequence: TGTGCCAGCAGCTCCGCGGGAGCGGCAGATACGCAGTATTTT. This translates into CASSSAGAADTQYF.

The chain links TRBV6-4 to TRBJ1-5; a possible D gene is TRBD1 (6 bases). The length of the CDR3 is 17 residues. CDR1 and CDR2 from the germline V gene are MRHNA and SNTAGT. Trimming stripped 8 bases from V and 1 base from J, with 21 bases between. Written as DNA, the CDR3 is TGTGCCAGCTTACGGCCCCAGGGGTTTATAAGCAATCAGCCCCAGCATTTT. This translates into CASLRPQGFISNQPQHF.

The chain joins TRBV28 to TRBJ2-7; 9 positions match TRBD2. Germline trimming cut 2 bases from V and 4 bases from J; bases unmatched to any gene: 3. Per germline, CDR1 MDHEN and CDR2 SYDVKM. CDR3 length equals 14 residues. The CDR3 protein is CASSLLAGIYEQYF. CDR3 bases: TGTGCCAGCAGTTTACTAGCGGGGATTTACGAGCAGTACTTC.

CDR3 amino acids: CASSQVGIIDTQYF. CDR3 in DNA: TGTGCCAGCAGCCAAGTCGGAATTATAGATACGCAGTATTTT. The chain links TRBV14 to TRBJ2-3; the D is unclear. The ends were cut back, 1 base at V and 5 bases at J, with 10 bases in the middle. The CDR3 covers 14 residues. Per the germline V gene, CDR1 is SGHDN and CDR2 is FVKESK.

The chain has TRBV19 and TRBJ1-5, with 7 bases that match TRBD1. The junction had 7 bases not matched to a gene; V was cut back by 5 bases and J by 3 bases. Germline V gene sequence: CDR1 LNHDA, CDR2 SQIVND (reference sequence). The CDR3 sequence is 15 residues long. The CDR3 DNA reads as TGTGCCAGTAGTGTCAGTACAGGGGCCAATCAGCCCCAGCATTTT. Translation: CASSVSTGANQPQHF.

The chain carries TRBV11-2 and TRBJ1-1, with D possibly TRBD1 on 5 matching bases. The germline gives CDR1 SGHAT, CDR2 FQNNGV. The CDR3 is 18 amino acids. V lost 5 bases and J 4 bases, leaving 26 bases between the germline ends. In nucleotides, the CDR3 is TGTGCCAGCAGCGCGAGCGGTTTGAAGCCTCGCAGGGCCACTGAAGCTTTCTTT. Translated: CASSASGLKPRRATEAFF.

This rearrangement joins TRBV19 to TRBJ2-7; D is possibly TRBD2 (6 bases). Germline V gene data show CDR1 as LNHDA and CDR2 as SQIVND (reference sequence). V lost 5 bases and J 4 bases, leaving 12 bases between the germline ends. The CDR3 is made up of 13 amino acids. In nucleotides, the CDR3 is TGTGCCAGTAGTCCCGGGAGTGGGTACGAGCAGTACTTC. This codes for CASSPGSGYEQYF.

The chain combines TRBV6-1 with TRBJ2-1, with no clear D. Trimming took 7 bases from V and 6 from J, leaving 13 bases between them. This CDR3 has 13 amino acids. CDR1 MNHNS and CDR2 SASEGT come from the germline V gene. This chain's CDR3 is CASNIRALNEQFF. CDR3 DNA sequence: TGTGCCAGCAATATCCGGGCCCTCAATGAGCAGTTCTTC.

The chain couples TRBV5-1 to TRBJ2-1, with 15 bases matching TRBD2. The CDR3 extends over 15 amino acids. V lost 4 bases and J lost 12; bases outside the gene matches: 8. Germline CDR1 reads SGHRS; CDR2 reads YFSETQ. In DNA, the CDR3 is TGCGCCAGCAGCACCGGGACTAGCGGGGGGCAGGTGCAGTTCTTC. Its translation is CASSTGTSGGQVQFF.

V is TRBV5-1 and J is TRBJ1-4; 8 bases are a match to TRBD1. The CDR3 covers 15 residues. With V trimmed by 2 bases and J by 8 bases, 8 bases remained unmatched. Germline loops: CDR1 SGHRS, CDR2 YFSETQ. The CDR3 nucleotides read TGCGCCAGCAGCTTTGGGCAGGGGGCGCGGGAAAAACTGTTTTTT. This codes for CASSFGQGAREKLFF.

This clone was observed once. The chain recombines TRBV9 with TRBJ2-5, with 7 bases fitting TRBD1. This CDR3 has 16 residues. Germline-derived CDR1 and CDR2 are SGDLS and YYNGEE. V lost 9 bases to trimming and J lost 5 bases; unmatched junction nucleotides: 19. The CDR3 is CAMPTLLRDRRETQYF. The DNA of the CDR3 is TGTGCCATGCCAACCCTCTTACGGGACAGACGGGAGACCCAGTACTTC.

The chain carries TRBV2 and TRBJ2-1; TRBD2 agrees at 11 bases. The junction had 3 bases not matched to a gene; V was cut back by 5 bases and J by 3 bases. Looked up from germline, CDR1 is SNHLY and CDR2 is FYNNEI. There are 15 residues in the CDR3. CDR3 residues: CASSPTSGSYNEQFF. The CDR3 coding sequence is TGTGCCAGCAGTCCCACTAGCGGGAGCTACAATGAGCAGTTCTTC.

This clone was seen a few times. V usage is TRBV7-3 and J usage is TRBJ2-2, with a tentative D call TRBD1 (5 bases). Trimming pared 2 bases from V and 0 bases from J, leaving 10 bases between. Germline V gene lookup returns CDR1 SGHTA and CDR2 FQGTGA. The CDR3 has 16 amino acids. Here the CDR3 reads CASSLQQVSNTGELFF. DNA of the CDR3: TGTGCCAGCAGCTTACAACAGGTCTCGAACACCGGGGAGCTGTTTTTT.

The CDR3 sequence is CASSKGEVKAGGPVVDTQYF. CDR3 nucleotides: TGTGCCAGCAGCAAAGGAGAGGTAAAAGCGGGAGGGCCAGTCGTAGATACGCAGTATTTT. This rearrangement joins TRBV21-1 to TRBJ2-3; the DNA was not compared with TRBD2, the D call given in the table. TRBV21-1 is a pseudogene segment. CDR3 length equals 20 residues.

The CDR3 sequence: CASSSDSKNIQYF. The CDR3, as DNA: TGTGCCAGCAGTTCGGACAGCAAAAACATTCAGTACTTC. The rearrangement joins TRBV6-5 to TRBJ2-4, with D possibly being TRBD1 (6 bases). Trimming stripped 4 bases from V and 3 bases from J, with 7 bases between. The CDR3 extends over 13 amino acids. CDR1 and CDR2 from the germline V gene are MNHEY and SVGAGI.

In nucleotides, the CDR3 is TGTGCCAGCTCTTTTGCTAGCACTATCAATGAGCAGTTCTTC. It is translated as CASSFASTINEQFF. The chain couples TRBV18 to TRBJ2-1; possibly TRBD2 for D (5 bases). Per germline, CDR1 KGHSH and CDR2 LQKENI. The CDR3 covers 14 residues. Trimming took off 6 bases at V and 6 bases at J, with 15 bases between the two ends.

The rearrangement uses TRBV7-6 and TRBJ1-5; a possible D gene is TRBD1 (5 bases). Germline V gene lookup returns CDR1 SGHVS and CDR2 FNYEAQ. The CDR3 totals 15 residues. The germline V and J ends were trimmed by 1 base and 7 bases, with 14 bases remaining between them. CDR3 protein: CASSLGAGVGQPQHF. CDR3 sequence (DNA): TGTGCCAGCAGCTTAGGGGCGGGGGTCGGGCAGCCCCAGCATTTT.

This clone is a singleton in its sample. CDR3 sequence reads: CASRRGQAPSGELFF. The CDR3 region has the DNA TGTGCCAGCAGACGGGGACAGGCCCCCTCCGGGGAGCTGTTTTTT. The chain is built from TRBV5-6 and TRBJ2-2, with 8 bases lining up with TRBD1. Trimming at V came to 5 bases and at J to 6 bases, leaving 9 bases not matched to a gene. This CDR3 spans 15 amino acids. Germline values: CDR1 SGHDT, CDR2 YYEEEE.

The rearrangement joins TRBV5-1 to TRBJ2-1, with TRBD2 identical over 10 bases. The V and J ends lost 0 bases and 9 bases, in that order; junction bases with no gene match: 6. Germline loops: CDR1 SGHRS, CDR2 YFSETQ. The CDR3 consists of 15 residues. CDR3 bases: TGCGCCAGCAGCTTGGAGCCTAGCGGGGGACCTGAGCAGTTCTTC. Translated: CASSLEPSGGPEQFF.

This clone was counted a single time. The chain has TRBV5-1 and TRBJ2-7; D may correspond to TRBD1 or TRBD2 (5 bases each). The CDR3 runs to 15 residues. The germline V gene has CDR1 SGHRS and CDR2 YFSETQ. The V gene lost 5 bases and the J gene lost 3 bases, with 18 bases spanning the gap. The CDR3 nucleotides are TGCGCCAGCAGGCAGGGACCGCAGGAGGACTACGAGCAGTACTTC. Translated: CASRQGPQEDYEQYF.

The chain is built from TRBV11-2 and TRBJ2-7; weak D call: TRBD1 (6 bases). Germline CDR1 reads SGHAT; CDR2 reads FQNNGV. With 1 base removed from V and 3 bases from J, the gap between germline ends came to 10 bases. This CDR3 is built from 14 residues. CDR3 nucleotides: TGTGCCAGCAGCTTAGTAGGACAGAACTACGAGCAGTACTTC. It is translated as CASSLVGQNYEQYF.

The J gene is TRBJ2-3, the V gene TRBV29-1, with unresolved D. V gave up 3 bases and J gave up 2 bases, with 6 bases separating them. Germline V CDR1 and CDR2: SQVTM, ANQGSEA. The CDR3 has 12 amino acids. This CDR3 reads CSVEANTDTQYF. CDR3 nucleotides: TGCAGCGTTGAGGCTAACACAGATACGCAGTATTTT.

This chain uses TRBV7-8 with TRBJ2-7; no reliable D call. The V and J ends lost 5 bases and 7 bases respectively, with 30 bases between them. CDR1 is SGHVS, CDR2 FQNEAQ, per germline. This CDR3 has 18 amino acids. The CDR3 sequence: CASSPSRAGLERVGEQYF. The DNA for the CDR3 is TGTGCCAGCAGCCCATCCCGGGCAGGCCTGGAGCGTGTCGGTGAGCAGTACTTC. The full variable domain, with the rest looked up from reference TRBV7-8 and TRBJ2-7, is GAGVSQSPRYKVAKRGQDVALRCDPISGHVSLFWYQQALGQGPEFLTYFQNEAQLDKSGLPSDRFFAERPEGSVSTLKIQRTQQEDSAVYLCASSPSRAGLERVGEQYFGPGTRLTVT.

The genes are TRBV28 and TRBJ2-5; D unclear. In germline, CDR1 is MDHEN, CDR2 SYDVKM. V was clipped by 7 bases and J by 3 bases, with 6 bases between them. The CDR3 length is 11 residues. CDR3 sequence (DNA): TGTGCCAGCAAGCACGAAGAGACCCAGTACTTC. It translates to CASKHEETQYF.

This chain uses TRBV7-9 with TRBJ1-4; 11 bases match TRBD1. CDR1 and CDR2 from the germline V gene are SEHNR and FQNEAQ (reference sequence). Trimming cost V 3 bases and J 8 bases; bases outside gene matches: 2. The CDR3 covers 14 residues. DNA for the CDR3: TGTGCCAGCAGCTTCGGACAGGGGGCGGAAAAACTGTTTTTT. This gives the protein CASSFGQGAEKLFF.